Below, 30 T cell receptor beta chains from the same sample are listed, as sequenced in a study of blood T cell repertoires in COVID-19. Libraries were prepared by immunoSEQ multiplex PCR; TCRdb keeps only in-frame clonotypes and omits some of them. In the table there are approximately 25,000 clones, around 72% of which are singletons. The source material was peripheral blood. The receptors here all came from a woman at least 80 years old with acute or convalescent COVID-19.

The V call is TRBV7-2, the J call TRBJ1-4, with 9 bases that match TRBD1. Germline V gives CDR1 SGHTA, CDR2 FQGNSA. The trim removed 4 bases at V and 7 bases at J, leaving 7 bases unmatched. The length of the CDR3 is 15 residues. CDR3 DNA: TGTGCCAGCAGCTCCCAAGGACAGGGGAGTGAAAAACTGTTTTTT. This encodes CASSSQGQGSEKLFF.

The V gene is TRBV6-1, the J gene TRBJ1-2; D unclear. This CDR3 comprises 14 residues. The germline V gene has CDR1 MNHNS and CDR2 SASEGT. V dropped 0 bases and J dropped 0 bases, with 5 bases sitting between them. Here the CDR3 DNA reads TGTGCCAGCAGTGAAGCAGGAGCTAACTATGGCTACACCTTC. It translates to CASSEAGANYGYTF.

The chain couples TRBV7-3 to TRBJ1-1; D is undetermined. The length of the CDR3 is 14 residues. Trimming shortened V by 5 bases and J by 5 bases, and 15 bases separated the two germline ends. Germline CDR1 SGHTA, CDR2 FQGTGA. The CDR3 loop reads CASSPSPSSTEAFF. CDR3 DNA sequence: TGTGCCAGCAGCCCGAGCCCTTCGAGTACTGAAGCTTTCTTT.

The chain is built from TRBV24-1 and TRBJ2-3, with a weak D call TRBD2 (6 bases). The CDR3 spans 17 residues. V lost 1 base to trimming and J lost 7 bases, with 20 bases between them. CDR1 is KGHDR, CDR2 SFDVKD, per germline. The CDR3 loop is CATSDFTGTETPYTQYF. CDR3 DNA: TGTGCCACCAGTGATTTCACCGGGACTGAGACCCCTTATACGCAGTATTTT.

The rearrangement uses TRBV4-1 and TRBJ2-1; TRBD1 might be the D (5 bases). From germline, CDR1 is MGHRA and CDR2 YSYEKL. The CDR3 runs 15 residues. The V gene lost 0 bases and the J gene lost 4 bases, with 10 bases spanning the gap. The CDR3 nucleotides are TGCGCCAGCAGCCAAGAGGGGCAGTTATACAATGAGCAGTTCTTC. Translation: CASSQEGQLYNEQFF.

V gene TRBV7-2 combines with J gene TRBJ2-7, with TRBD2 matching over 13 bases. The CDR3 extends over 16 amino acids. Germline V CDR1 and CDR2: SGHTA, FQGNSA. The junction had 6 bases not matched to a gene; V was cut back by 4 bases and J by 3 bases. CDR3 amino acids: CASSSTSGRDHYEQYF. DNA for the CDR3: TGTGCCAGCAGCTCAACTAGCGGGAGGGATCACTACGAGCAGTACTTC.

This clone was counted a few times. The junction departs from germline at one end; a sequencing error may be responsible. This rearrangement joins TRBV7-9 to TRBJ1-3; tentative D call: TRBD1 (6 bases). The CDR3 has 13 residues. Per the germline V gene, CDR1 is SEHNR and CDR2 is FQNEAQ (reference sequence). CDR3 sequence reads: CAGRGGSGNTIYF. Here the CDR3 DNA reads TGTGCCGGCAGGGGAGGCTCTGGAAACACCATATATTTT.

This clone was found a few times. The chain couples TRBV7-2 to TRBJ1-5, with D uncertain. V was clipped by 2 bases and J by 3 bases, with 8 bases between them. Germline V lookup: CDR1 SGHTA, CDR2 FQGNSA. This CDR3 comprises 14 residues. The CDR3 spells CASSLWAANQPQHF. The CDR3 region has the DNA TGTGCCAGCAGCTTATGGGCAGCCAATCAGCCCCAGCATTTT.

The chain couples TRBV3-1 (or the pseudogene TRBV3-2) to TRBJ1-2; 8 nucleotides match TRBD1. Germline V CDR1 and CDR2: LGHDT, YNNKEL (reference sequence). This CDR3 has 18 amino acids. The junction had 17 bases not matched to a gene; V was cut back by 1 base and J by 7 bases. For the CDR3, the DNA is TGTGCCAGCAGCCAAGGGTCCCGGACAGGGCAGGGTAAGCGTGGCTACACCTTC. Its translation is CASSQGSRTGQGKRGYTF.

The J gene is TRBJ1-1, the V gene TRBV7-6; the D is unclear. The germline V gene encodes CDR1 SGHVS and CDR2 FNYEAQ. Trimming took 5 bases from V and 3 from J, leaving 10 bases between them. This CDR3 is built from 13 residues. The CDR3 DNA reads TGTGCCAGCAGCCCCTTTAGCTACACTGAAGCTTTCTTT. Amino acid sequence: CASSPFSYTEAFF.

V and J are TRBV3-1 (or the pseudogene TRBV3-2) and TRBJ2-7; 9 bases fit TRBD2. Trimming removed 0 bases from V and 5 bases from J; junction bases left unmatched: 8. CDR3 length: 16 residues. The germline V gene encodes CDR1 LGHDT and CDR2 YNNKEL (reference sequence). Here the CDR3 reads CASSQDRSGGGHEQYF. CDR3 nucleotide sequence: TGTGCCAGCAGCCAAGATCGTAGCGGGGGAGGCCACGAGCAGTACTTC.

The V call is TRBV11-3, the J call TRBJ2-1; possibly TRBD2 for D (5 bases). V dropped 2 bases and J dropped 13 bases, with 15 bases sitting between them. Germline V gives CDR1 SGHNT, CDR2 YENEEA. This CDR3 is 13 amino acids long. This CDR3 is CASSLTRGDFQFF. CDR3 coding DNA: TGTGCCAGCAGCTTAACCCGGGGTGACTTTCAGTTCTTC. Full variable domain (missing parts from reference TRBV11-3 and TRBJ2-1): EAGVVQSPRYKIIEKKQPVAFWCNPISGHNTLYWYLQNLGQGPELLIRYENEEAVDDSQLPKDRFSAERLKGVDSTLKIQPAELGDSAVYLCASSLTRGDFQFFGPGTRLTVL.

The rearrangement links TRBV5-6 to TRBJ2-7, with 7 bases identical to TRBD1. The CDR3 totals 17 residues. J was trimmed by 2 bases and V by 5 bases; bases with no gene match: 16. Germline assignment: CDR1 SGHDT and CDR2 YYEEEE. The DNA for the CDR3 is TGTGCCAGCAGGGAACAGACGGCCGGGACAGTCGCCTACGAGCAGTACTTC. Protein: CASREQTAGTVAYEQYF.

The chain is built from TRBV2 and TRBJ2-1, with 10 bases fitting TRBD2. The ends lost 3 bases at V and 0 bases at J; junction bases unmatched: 5. The germline gives CDR1 SNHLY, CDR2 FYNNEI. CDR3 length: 17 amino acids. Written as DNA, the CDR3 is TGTGCCAGCAGTGAGGGACTAGCGACGAGCTCCTACAATGAGCAGTTCTTC. It yields the protein CASSEGLATSSYNEQFF.

This clone turned up a few times. The CDR3 here is CASTDENTEAFF. In DNA form, the CDR3 reads TGCGCCTCGACAGACGAGAACACTGAAGCTTTCTTT. The genes are TRBV5-1 and TRBJ1-1; maybe TRBD1 (5 bases). CDR1 SGHRS and CDR2 YFSETQ come from the germline V gene. V lost 10 bases, J lost 1 base, and 11 bases lay in between. The CDR3 loop spans 12 amino acids.

This chain uses TRBV11-3 with TRBJ2-1, with D possibly matching TRBD1 (5 bases). Trimming stripped 1 base from V and 13 bases from J, with 14 bases between. This CDR3 spans 13 amino acids. Germline loops: CDR1 SGHNT, CDR2 YENEEA. CDR3 loop: CASSLGVQRTQFF. The DNA for the CDR3 is TGTGCCAGCAGCTTAGGGGTCCAACGGACACAGTTCTTC.

The chain has TRBV28 and TRBJ2-6, with D tentatively TRBD2 (7 bases). In germline, CDR1 is MDHEN, CDR2 SYDVKM. This CDR3 spans 16 amino acids. V lost 8 bases to trimming and J lost 0 bases, with 14 bases between them. CDR3 loop: CASLRGGSSGANVLTF. CDR3 coding DNA: TGTGCCAGCTTAAGGGGGGGCAGCTCTGGGGCCAACGTCCTGACTTTC.

This clone was detected only a few times. The chain couples TRBV12-1 to TRBJ2-6; the table assigns TRBD2, which was not confirmed against the DNA. TRBV12-1 is annotated as a pseudogene. The CDR3 contains 18 residues. The DNA of the CDR3 is TGTGCCAGCAGCCCTGGACTAGCGGGAGTCTCTGGGGCCAACGTCCTGACTTTC. Amino acid sequence: CASSPGLAGVSGANVLTF.

This chain's CDR3 is CASRRGTNTEAFF. The CDR3 region has the DNA TGTGCCAGTAGGCGGGGAACGAACACTGAAGCTTTCTTT. The chain is built from TRBV19 and TRBJ1-1; D not certain. This CDR3 has 13 residues. The V gene's germline CDR1 is LNHDA and CDR2 SQIVND (reference sequence). Deletions cut 6 bases from V and 1 base from J, with 9 bases between.

The rearrangement joins TRBV7-6 to TRBJ2-1; D unclear. Germline V gene sequence: CDR1 SGHVS, CDR2 FNYEAQ. V shed 3 bases and J shed 4 bases, with 10 bases lying between them. The CDR3 extends over 14 amino acids. The CDR3 loop is CASSLREAYNEQFF. The CDR3 nucleotides read TGTGCCAGCAGCTTGAGAGAGGCATACAATGAGCAGTTCTTC.

V is TRBV12-3 or TRBV12-4 and J is TRBJ1-5, with TRBD1 matching 8 bases. The CDR3 is made up of 11 amino acids. V lost 5 bases to trimming and J lost 11 bases; unmatched junction nucleotides: 2. The DNA for the CDR3 is TGTGCCAGCAGTCAGGACAGGGCCCAGCATTTT. This sequence encodes CASSQDRAQHF.

The chain recombines TRBV7-8 with TRBJ2-3; D is perhaps TRBD1 (5 bases). Germline loops: CDR1 SGHVS, CDR2 FQNEAQ. This CDR3 has 14 residues. V was shortened by 2 bases and J by 0 bases, with 6 bases between the two germline ends. CDR3: CASSLQGSTDTQYF. CDR3 sequence (DNA): TGTGCCAGCAGCTTACAGGGCAGCACAGATACGCAGTATTTT.

This clone occurred a few times. V and J are TRBV7-2 and TRBJ2-1; the D is unclear. Trimming took 5 bases from V and 3 from J, leaving 8 bases between them. The CDR3 has 13 residues. CDR1 is SGHTA and CDR2 is FQGNSA in the germline V gene. CDR3 coding DNA: TGTGCCAGCAGCCTTAACAGCTACAATGAGCAGTTCTTC. It translates to CASSLNSYNEQFF.

The gene calls are TRBV27 and TRBJ2-3; D is perhaps TRBD2 (5 bases). The germline V and J ends were trimmed by 2 bases and 4 bases, with 10 bases remaining between them. In germline, CDR1 is MNHEY, CDR2 SMNVEV (reference sequence). The CDR3 has 14 amino acids. The CDR3 spells CASSLTAVADTQYF. The CDR3, as DNA: TGTGCCAGCAGTTTAACAGCGGTAGCAGATACGCAGTATTTT.

The CDR3 DNA reads TGTGCCAGCAGCCAAGATCGGGACACCGGGGAGCTGTTTTTT. Translated, it gives CASSQDRDTGELFF. This rearrangement joins TRBV3-1 (or the pseudogene TRBV3-2) to TRBJ2-2; D uncertain. The CDR3 is made up of 14 amino acids. CDR1 is LGHDT and CDR2 is YNNKEL in the germline V gene (reference sequence). V was trimmed by 0 bases and J by 3 bases, leaving 5 bases between them.

This clone was found a few times. This rearrangement joins TRBV9 to TRBJ2-3, with 8 positions matching TRBD2. Germline assignment: CDR1 SGDLS and CDR2 YYNGEE. This CDR3 is 15 amino acids long. The V and J ends lost 5 bases and 6 bases, in that order; junction bases with no gene match: 11. The CDR3, as DNA: TGTGCCAGCAGTCCTATCGCGGGGGGCGGGGATACGCAGTATTTT. Protein sequence: CASSPIAGGGDTQYF.

The chain combines TRBV5-6 with TRBJ2-7, with D possibly matching TRBD2 (7 bases). The CDR3 spans 15 residues. Germline V gene sequence: CDR1 SGHDT, CDR2 YYEEEE. V lost 7 bases, J lost 5 bases, and 22 bases lay in between. In DNA, the CDR3 is TGTGCCAGCGGTGAAATCGGGGGGCCGCACGACGAGCAGTACTTC. The encoded protein is CASGEIGGPHDEQYF.

V is TRBV3-1 (or the pseudogene TRBV3-2) and J is TRBJ2-7, with D tentatively TRBD2 (7 bases). The CDR3 length is 13 residues. The V end lost 1 base, the J end lost 6 bases, and 10 bases lay between the germline ends. Germline values: CDR1 LGHDT, CDR2 YNNKEL (reference sequence). The CDR3 spells CASSQGRGGEQYF. The CDR3 bases are TGTGCCAGCAGCCAAGGAAGGGGGGGCGAGCAGTACTTC.

CDR3 residues: CASSLKNNLMNTEAFF. The CDR3 nucleotides read TGTGCCAGCAGCCTAAAGAATAACCTCATGAACACTGAAGCTTTCTTT. The chain combines TRBV5-5 with TRBJ1-1; D ambiguous. Germline values: CDR1 SGHKS, CDR2 YYEKEE (reference sequence). CDR3 length equals 16 residues. V lost 4 bases and J 0 bases, leaving 16 bases between the germline ends.

The V and J genes are TRBV7-2 and TRBJ2-7, with 7 bases aligning to TRBD1. The CDR3 spans 15 residues. V dropped 5 bases and J dropped 3; count of bases not matched to a gene: 10. The germline V gene encodes CDR1 SGHTA and CDR2 FQGNSA. The CDR3 DNA is TGTGCCAGCAGCGAAGACCGGGACAGTTACTACGAGCAGTACTTC. As protein: CASSEDRDSYYEQYF.